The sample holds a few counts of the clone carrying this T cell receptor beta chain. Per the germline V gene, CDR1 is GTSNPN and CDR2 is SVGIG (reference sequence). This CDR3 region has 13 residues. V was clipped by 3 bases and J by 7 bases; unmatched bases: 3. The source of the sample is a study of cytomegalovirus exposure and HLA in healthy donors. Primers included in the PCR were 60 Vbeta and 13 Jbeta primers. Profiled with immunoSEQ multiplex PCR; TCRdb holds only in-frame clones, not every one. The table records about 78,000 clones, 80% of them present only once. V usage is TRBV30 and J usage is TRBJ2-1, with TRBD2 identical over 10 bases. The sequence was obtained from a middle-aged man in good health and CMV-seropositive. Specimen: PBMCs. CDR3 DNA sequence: TGTGCCTGGAGCGGGACTAGCGTTAATGAGCAGTTCTTC. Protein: CAWSGTSVNEQFF.